The TCR beta chain described here comes from a study of T cells in localized non-small cell lung cancer (TCRdb year 2020). In terms of the full investigation: The study examined T cell repertoires in a few hundred patients with early-stage NSCLC and compared tumors with uninvolved tumor-adjacent lungs. The cohort was made up of roughly 250 treatment-naive NSCLC patients whose localized lung tumors had been resected. The mean age of the NSCLC patients was roughly 70 years, with 120 to 150 men and 85 to 110 women. The paper as a whole reports these results and caveats: Because the study design was exploratory, TCR variables were selected using unadjusted p-values without false-discovery rate correction. Uninvolved tumor-adjacent lung showed the highest T cell clonality, higher than tumor, which suggests more focused antigenic responses in the uninvolved tumor-adjacent lung. Higher blood T cell density associated with longer overall survival, while higher adjacent-lung clonality associated with shorter survival. Of the top 100 tumor clones, a median of roughly 56 were detected in paired uninvolved adjacent lung; 28 were also among that lung's top 100. Because multi-region tumor sequencing was not performed, intratumor heterogeneity could not be ruled out.

At diagnosis, peripheral blood, uninvolved tumor-adjacent lung and tumor were collected and were preserved as a mix of fresh-frozen and FFPE material. For TCR repertoire profiling, blood samples were analyzed as peripheral blood mononuclear cells. About this clone: No antigen is known for it. No base qualities exist here, and no much larger clone lies one base off it.

TCR beta CDR3 regions were sequenced from DNA using the immunoSEQ Assay. On the authors' methods: To compute T cell density, TCR beta template counts were normalized to usable DNA, which was estimated by amplifying housekeeping genes. Richness was estimated with the preseqR package, extrapolating to 400,000 templates for PBMC samples and 120,000 templates for tissue samples. Clonality was calculated as one minus Pielou's evenness. Tissue-enriched TCRs were identified through differential abundance testing performed on productive amino-acid clonotypes, with a minimum total count of 5 and an alpha of 0.1. The Jaccard Index and the Morisita Overlap Index were used to measure repertoire overlap between compartments. GLIPH grouped TCR beta CDR3s together with public tetramer-defined viral CDR3s, and a viral motif had to include at least three viral sequences and show V-gene enrichment. TCRdb stores this immuneACCESS table with in-frame sequences only. Part of the clones is absent; in the studies checked, under half of the shortfall reflects unresolved V genes, and no reason is known for the rest. V, J and clone size were drawn from that table, and D and trimming were deduced from the DNA. This sample is represented by about 33,000 clones; about 82% of them were singletons. The biggest ten clones account for about 15% of the sample.

The cysteine opens and the phenylalanine closes a CDR3 of 15 amino acids. This entry keeps only the CDR3 DNA: 45 bases, framed from base 1. CDR1 and CDR2 were assigned from the germline V gene (reference sequence) as SGHNT and YYREEE. Cut back by 4 bases and 5 bases, the V and J ends lie 18 bases apart. This clonotype was sampled from a male donor aged 60 or over with stage III squamous cell lung carcinoma. This material consisted of peripheral blood, taken before any cancer treatment. This chain joins TRBV5-4 to TRBJ2-5; a tentative D call is TRBD2 (7 bases match). The DNA sequence reads TGTGCCAGCAGCCCGGGCGGGGGCGCGCGGGAGACCCAGTACTTC. Its product reads: CASSPGGGARETQYF.